Listed below are T cell receptor beta chains from one sample, sequenced in a study of T cell responses to AZD1222 COVID-19 vaccine. Sequencing used immunoSEQ multiplex PCR; TCRdb keeps in-frame clones, though not all of them. The sample includes about 85,000 clones, around 90% seen only once; the top ten take under 20%. The material was peripheral blood, obtained on day 0 of AZD1222 vaccination. Receptors originate from an adult in good health. The CDR3 runs from the conserved cysteine through the conserved F or W. Fields, in order: V gene, J gene, clone size, D gene, CDR3 DNA, CDR3 protein. A D gene is named only where the DNA matches it firmly. Where a row states a size, it is once, few, many or the class of an expanded clone; other rows omit it.

TRBV11-2	TRBJ1-1	-	-	TGTGCCAGCAGCTTTTTTATCGACACTGAAGCTTTCTTT	CASSFFIDTEAFF
TRBV27	TRBJ2-7	-	TRBD2	TGTGCCAGCAGACCGCTGGGGGGGATCGAGCAGTACTTC	CASRPLGGIEQYF
TRBV19	TRBJ1-1	-	-	TGTGCCAGTAGTACCGACGGGGGTAAGAACACTGAAGCTTTCTTT	CASSTDGGKNTEAFF
TRBV19	TRBJ1-1	-	-	TGTGCCAGTAGTAGGCGGGAGAACACTGAAGCTTTCTTT	CASSRRENTEAFF
TRBV9	TRBJ2-4	-	-	TGTGCCAGCAGTGCCGACTTAGCCAAAAACATTCAGTACTTC	CASSADLAKNIQYF
TRBV18	TRBJ2-5	-	-	TGTGCCAGCTCACCACGGGAATTGGAGACCCAGTACTTC	CASSPRELETQYF
TRBV19	TRBJ1-2	-	TRBD1	TGTGCCAGTAGTTCTAGGGCAGGGGGCTTGGAAGGCTACACCTTC	CASSSRAGGLEGYTF
TRBV12-3/TRBV12-4	TRBJ1-2	-	-	TGTGCCAGCAGTTTAGGGCAGAACTATGGCTACACCTTC	CASSLGQNYGYTF
TRBV7-9	TRBJ2-7	-	-	TGTGCCAGCAGCTTAGATCGCGGGAAAGGAAACGAGCAGTACTTC	CASSLDRGKGNEQYF
TRBV9	TRBJ2-5	once	TRBD2	TGTGCCAGCAGCGGAGGACTAGCGGAAGCCCAAGAGACCCAGTACTTC	CASSGGLAEAQETQYF
TRBV3-1/TRBV3-2	TRBJ2-7	-	TRBD1	TGTGCCAGCAGCCAAGTAGGGGGACAGTCCTACGAGCAGTACTTC	CASSQVGGQSYEQYF
TRBV18	TRBJ1-5	-	TRBD1	TGTGCCAGCTCACCACAGGACAGGGTAGGGCAGCCCCAGCATTTT	CASSPQDRVGQPQHF
TRBV7-9	TRBJ1-6	once	TRBD1	TGTGCCAGCAGCTTAGGGGCAGGGGGCGTCTCCTATAATTCACCCCTCCACTTT	CASSLGAGGVSYNSPLHF
TRBV5-1	TRBJ2-7	-	TRBD2	TGCGCCAGCAGTTCAGGCACTAGCGGGGGCTACTACGAGCAGTACTTC	CASSSGTSGGYYEQYF
TRBV28	TRBJ2-7	-	-	TGTGCCAGCAGTCCCCCGGGACTTGGACGGGTAGAGCAGTACTTC	CASSPPGLGRVEQYF
TRBV10-3	TRBJ2-1	once	-	TGTGCCATCGGGGACGGACGTACGGTCAATGAGCAGTTCTTC	CAIGDGRTVNEQFF
TRBV6-5	TRBJ2-3	-	TRBD2	TGTGCCAGCAGGCCTAGCGGGAGAACAGATACGCAGTATTTT	CASRPSGRTDTQYF
TRBV5-5	TRBJ2-2	-	TRBD1	TGTGCCAGCACCCCAGCCCAGGGGGCGCGGACCGGGGAGCTGTTTTTT	CASTPAQGARTGELFF
TRBV7-9	TRBJ2-1	-	TRBD2	TGTGCCAGCAGCCCCCCGAGGAGGCTAGCGGGAGTTTTCAATGAGCAGTTCTTC	CASSPPRRLAGVFNEQFF
TRBV6-5	TRBJ1-2	-	-	TGTGCCAGCATGAGGGTGGGGAACGACTATGGCTACACCTTC	CASMRVGNDYGYTF
TRBV4-2	TRBJ2-1	-	TRBD2	TGTGCCAGCAGCCAAGAGGGGGGTAGCGGGAGAGTTGAGCAGTTCTTC	CASSQEGGSGRVEQFF
TRBV5-1	TRBJ1-5	-	-	TGCGCCAGCAGCTTGGGAACAGGGAATAGCAATCAGCCCCAGCATTTT	CASSLGTGNSNQPQHF
TRBV19	TRBJ2-5	-	TRBD2	TGTGCCAGTAGTATCAGGACTAGCGGGAGCCAAGAGACCCAGTACTTC	CASSIRTSGSQETQYF
TRBV21-1	TRBJ1-2	-	-	TGTGCCAGCAGCAAATATCGGGGGGCGGATGGCTACACCTTC	CASSKYRGADGYTF
TRBV6-1	TRBJ1-2	-	-	TGTGCCAGCAGTGAAGGGACAGCTTCTAACTATGGCTACACCTTC	CASSEGTASNYGYTF
TRBV5-5	TRBJ1-1	-	TRBD1	TGTGCCAGCAGCTTTACCGGGACAGGGGCCTCAGCTTTCTTT	CASSFTGTGASAFF
TRBV6-4	TRBJ2-1	-	-	TGTGCCAGCAGTGATAGCGGAGGGGGCAATGAGCAGTTCTTC	CASSDSGGGNEQFF
TRBV6-5	TRBJ1-1	few	-	TGTGCCAGCAGACGGGAAAGGGACACTGAAGCTTTCTTT	CASRRERDTEAFF
TRBV6-4	TRBJ2-5	-	-	TGTGCCAGCAGTGAACTAGCTGGGGCAGAGACCCAGTACTTC	CASSELAGAETQYF
TRBV18	TRBJ2-2	-	-	TGTGCCAGCTCCGGACAACAATATACCGGGGAGCTGTTTTTT	CASSGQQYTGELFF
TRBV18	TRBJ1-3	-	-	TGTGCCAGCTCACCATCGCCAGGGGCTTTTGGAAACACCATATATTTT	CASSPSPGAFGNTIYF
TRBV6-6	TRBJ1-3	-	TRBD1	TGTGCCAGCAGACCCAGGGGGTCTGGAAACACCATATATTTT	CASRPRGSGNTIYF
TRBV7-9	TRBJ2-7	-	-	TGTGCCAGCAGCTTAGGTGGGACACCCTCCTACGAGCAGTACTTC	CASSLGGTPSYEQYF
TRBV19	TRBJ2-5	-	-	TGTGCCAGTAGGCGCAGTCAAGAGACCCAGTACTTC	CASRRSQETQYF
TRBV21-1	TRBJ2-5	-	-	TGTGCCAGCAGCAAAAATCCCCGGGAGACCCAGTACTTC	CASSKNPRETQYF
TRBV5-4	TRBJ2-7	-	TRBD1	TGTGCCAGCAGCTTGGGTGCTCGGACAGGGGGCAACGAGCAGTACTTC	CASSLGARTGGNEQYF
TRBV6-5	TRBJ1-5	once	-	TGTGCCAGCGCCGAGGGGCTCTTAAATCAGCCCCAGCATTTT	CASAEGLLNQPQHF
TRBV6-2/TRBV6-3	TRBJ2-1	-	TRBD2	TGTGCCAGCAGTTACTCTGCGGGAGGTCAGTTCTTC	CASSYSAGGQFF
TRBV3-1/TRBV3-2	TRBJ2-3	-	-	TGTGCCAGCAGCCAGTTGTTTAGCACAGATACGCAGTATTTT	CASSQLFSTDTQYF
TRBV28	TRBJ1-6	-	-	TGTGCCAGCAGTTTGGTGGACGGTACGACATTGACGGCGAGCTTGAATTCACCCCTCCACTTT	CASSLVDGTTLTASLNSPLHF
TRBV4-2	TRBJ2-1	-	-	TGTGCCAGCAGCCCACCAGACCGCTACAATGAGCAGTTCTTC	CASSPPDRYNEQFF
TRBV6-5	TRBJ2-2	-	TRBD2	TGTGCCAGCAGTTTGGGGGGGACCGGGGAGCTGTTTTTT	CASSLGGTGELFF
TRBV6-4	TRBJ2-5	-	-	TGTGCCAGCAGTGACTCGGGGCGGGAAGAGACCCAGTACTTC	CASSDSGREETQYF
TRBV5-4	TRBJ1-4	few	-	TGTGCCAGCAGCTCCCTCGGCCGGGAAAAACTGTTTTTT	CASSSLGREKLFF
TRBV27	TRBJ2-1	once	TRBD2	TGTGCCAGCAAAATAGCGGGAGGGCCACAGCAGTTCTTC	CASKIAGGPQQFF
TRBV19	TRBJ1-6	-	-	TGTGCCAGTAGTCCCGTGCTCGCGAATTCACCCCTCCACTTT	CASSPVLANSPLHF
TRBV10-2	TRBJ2-1	-	TRBD2	TGCGCCAGCAGTGTCGGGGGAGCGGGATATAATGAGCAGTTCTTC	CASSVGGAGYNEQFF
TRBV5-1	TRBJ2-2	-	-	TGCGCCAGCAGCGTCCCTCTACTGTCCGCGAACACCGGGGAGCTGTTTTTT	CASSVPLLSANTGELFF
TRBV28	TRBJ1-2	-	-	TGTGCCAGCAAACAGGGTGGGGCTGGTGGCTACACCTTC	CASKQGGAGGYTF
TRBV12-3/TRBV12-4	TRBJ1-5	-	-	TGTGCCAGCAGCCGGACGGACAATCAGCCCCAGCATTTT	CASSRTDNQPQHF
TRBV21-1	TRBJ2-7	-	-	TGTGCCAGCAGCAAAGCGCTGGGAACGGTGCGCGCGTCCTACGAGCAGTACTTC	CASSKALGTVRASYEQYF
TRBV15	TRBJ1-6	-	-	TGTGCCACCAGCAGGGGCATCGGGAATTCACCCCTCCACTTT	CATSRGIGNSPLHF
TRBV5-1	TRBJ2-5	-	TRBD2	TGCGCCAGCAGCCATAGTCGGACTAGCGGGAGGGCCGGGCGAGAGACCCAGTACTTC	CASSHSRTSGRAGRETQYF
TRBV6-1	TRBJ1-5	-	-	TGTGCCAGCAGTGAAAGCTCCGGTAGCAATCAGCCCCAGCATTTT	CASSESSGSNQPQHF
TRBV6-1	TRBJ1-5	-	-	TGTGCCAGCAGTGAAGGGGAGCCCCAGCATTTT	CASSEGEPQHF
TRBV7-3	TRBJ1-1	-	-	TGTGCCAGCAAGGGATCCAGGAACACTGAAGCTTTCTTT	CASKGSRNTEAFF
TRBV5-1	TRBJ1-1	-	-	TGCGCCAGCAGCATTGATCAGAACACTGAAGCTTTCTTT	CASSIDQNTEAFF